This TCR beta chain was observed in a study of CD8 T cells in ankylosing spondylitis. Molecular-barcoded quantitative 5'-RACE produced these TCR beta libraries. TCRdb fed the 5' RACE reads into MiXCR, producing one record per CDR3 protein. The profile covers approximately 190,000 distinct CDR3 sequences, with 10% to 15% appearing a single time and around 10% taken by the ten largest. The CDR3 length is 13 residues. The ends were cut back, 0 bases at V and 8 bases at J, with 8 bases in the middle. Per germline, CDR1 SGHTA and CDR2 FQGNSA. On this clonotype: Its target is not known.

Study-wide results and caveats: In synovial fluid and blood from reactive arthritis, some motif variants were previously reported. Disease-linked clones had a CD8+ phenotype and relatively low frequency in peripheral blood.

The source material was blood, either unsorted or a sorted T cell fraction (not recorded which). The chain employs TRBV7-2 and TRBJ2-1, with unresolved D. This clonotype was sampled from a female donor with ankylosing spondylitis or in good health (not recorded which). The chain's CDR3 is CASSLANPDEQFF. The CDR3, as DNA: TGTGCCAGCAGCTTAGCTAATCCAGATGAGCAGTTCTTC.